The T cell receptor beta chain under discussion was sequenced for a study of T cells in Graves' hyperthyroidism and ophthalmopathy. Patients having uncontrolled infection, another autoimmune disease, pregnancy or lactation were not included. Amplified regions were TCR beta CDR3 sequences from RNA transcripts. The primer set for the first-round RT-PCR of the TCR CDR3 was HTBI. One entry per CDR3 protein, called by TCRdb with MiXCR from the multiplex PCR reads. Counted here are approximately 690,000 distinct CDR3 sequences, around 21% occurring once; the ten biggest clones make up over 30%. The CDR3 runs to 13 residues. V dropped 8 bases and J dropped 6 bases, with 11 bases sitting between them. Germline CDR1 and CDR2: MNHEY and SVGEGT.

Sequencing was done on a sample of blood. The rearrangement links TRBV6-2 or TRBV6-3 to TRBJ1-6; tentative D call: TRBD1 (5 bases). The sequence was collected from a man younger than 45 with Graves' ophthalmopathy. The CDR3 region has the DNA TGTGCCAGCGCCCCGACAGTTAATTCACCCCTCCACTTT. It specifies CASAPTVNSPLHF.